This T cell receptor (beta chain) was recorded in a study of blood T cell repertoires in COVID-19 (dated by TCRdb to about 2020). Regarding the research as a whole: Samples from collaborators originated in the United States, Italy and Spain and spanned both the acute and convalescent phases of COVID-19. The material from the prospective study consisted of cDNA or gDNA derived from T cells, B-cell-depleted T cells, or PBMCs. Deeply sampled blood TCRbeta repertoires from subjects exposed to, actively infected with, or recovered from COVID-19 were included in the dataset. A freely available public database, intended as a resource for researchers studying the immune response to SARS-CoV-2, is where the repertoires were released. Samples were obtained from the ongoing ImmuneRACE study (first 160 participants) and from about 1,300 subjects provided by 6 global collaborators. Sample metadata almost always included a de-identified subject ID, COVID-19 status, age in years and sex. HLA class I and class II types, where available, came from metadata supplied by the sample provider rather than from assay-based typing.

For this clone: Its antigen specificity is not known. No base quality information exists; no much larger clone differs at one position.

The full study reports these points: How much clinical and demographic metadata was included differed by source and by participant, and the metadata was provided uncurated.

TCRbeta CDR3 regions were amplified from genomic DNA using the immunoSEQ Assay, a bias-controlled multiplex PCR. In the authors' own workflow: The number of nucleated cells in each sample was estimated by amplification of reference gene primers within the assay. To quantify the absolute abundance of each unique TCRbeta CDR3 rearrangement, sequence reads were collapsed and filtered. For each sample, productive Simpson clonality was calculated as the square root of Simpson's diversity index over productive rearrangements. TCRdb took this table from immuneACCESS and kept in-frame rearrangements with V and J called. Such tables lack part of the clones; where checked against another copy, unresolved V genes explain under half of the gap, and the rest is unexplained. Clone size and V and J calls were adopted from that table, with D and trimming inferred from the DNA. In this sample the table shows over 35,000 clones, around 80% of which occur a single time. Less than 40% of the sample goes to the ten largest clones.

Trimming removed 5 bases from V and 4 bases from J; the gene matches leave 3 bases unexplained. The CDR3 holds 15 amino acids from the cysteine to the phenylalanine. Only the CDR3 region is kept as DNA, spanning 45 bases read in frame from base 1. From a lookup of the germline V gene, CDR1 and CDR2 are SGHTA and FQGNSA. Each collaborating institution followed its own protocols to collect whole blood in K2EDTA tubes. For TCRbeta analysis, collaborator samples were shipped as frozen whole blood, as isolated PBMCs, or as DNA extracted from either sample type. This TCR was recovered from a man between 35 and 55 years old with active or convalescent COVID-19. Sample: peripheral blood. The rearrangement joined TRBV7-2 to TRBJ2-7, and 15 junction bases match TRBD2. CDR3 loop: CASSPGTSGGYEQYF. At the DNA level, the sequence is TGTGCCAGCAGCCCCGGGACTAGCGGGGGGTACGAGCAGTACTTC.